The entry below describes one T cell receptor (beta chain). Germline V gene sequence: CDR1 MDHEN, CDR2 SYDVKM. V was trimmed by 5 bases and J by 10 bases, leaving 14 bases between them. This CDR3 comprises 12 residues. Running of the assay took place at deep level. Assay used: immunoSEQ multiplex PCR; TCRdb lists only in-frame clones, some missing. The profile shows 2 million to 2.5 million clones, 92% of them singletons. These data are taken from a study of shared clonotypes between healthy human individuals. Study context: Contributing individuals were two females and a few males aged 18 to 49. Each donor's CD8 memory used one plate, CD8 naive two, each CD4 subset three.

The receptor was derived from a man aged 18 to 29 in good health. Some clones in this sample may be carry-over from other donors' samples. Material for sequencing was naive CD4+ T cells from PBMCs. Subset noted: CD45RA+ positively selected. The chain combines TRBV28 with TRBJ2-5, with no clear D. The chain's CDR3 is CASSLASGGQYF. Here the CDR3 DNA reads TGTGCCAGCAGTCTCGCATCGGGTGGCCAGTACTTC.